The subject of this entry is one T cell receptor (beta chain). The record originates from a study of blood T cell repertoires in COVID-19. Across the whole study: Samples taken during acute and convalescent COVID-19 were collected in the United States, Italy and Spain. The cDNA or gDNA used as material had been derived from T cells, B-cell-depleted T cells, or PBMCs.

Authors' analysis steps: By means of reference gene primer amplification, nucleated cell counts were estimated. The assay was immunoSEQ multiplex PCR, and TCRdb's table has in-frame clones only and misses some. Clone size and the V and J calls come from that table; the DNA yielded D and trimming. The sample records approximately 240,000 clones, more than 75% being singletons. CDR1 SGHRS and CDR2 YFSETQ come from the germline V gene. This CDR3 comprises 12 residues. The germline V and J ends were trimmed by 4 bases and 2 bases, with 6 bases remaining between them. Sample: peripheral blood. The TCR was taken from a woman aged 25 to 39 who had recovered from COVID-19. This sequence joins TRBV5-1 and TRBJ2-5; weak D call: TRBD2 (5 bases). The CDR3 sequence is CASSREQETQYF. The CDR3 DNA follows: TGCGCCAGCAGCCGGGAACAAGAGACCCAGTACTTC.